This TCR beta chain was captured in a study of cytomegalovirus exposure and HLA in healthy donors. Findings and caveats of the study: Clonal expansion, a later analysis showed, was greater in HLA-associated TCR beta chains than in equally common others. A later analysis associated 15,000 or so TCR beta sequences with HLA alleles at a 0.05 false discovery rate. A few chains tied to CMV proved CMV antigen-specific in vitro. In a later analysis, a missense DCLRE1C variant was linked to TCR beta V- and J-gene trimming.

Only a few counts were recorded for this clone. Its specificity is unknown. The study ran its PCR with 60 Vbeta and 13 Jbeta primers. Clones were sequenced by immunoSEQ multiplex PCR, and TCRdb holds only the in-frame ones, with some missing. The table has over 20,000 clones, approximately 70% seen once; the top ten hold roughly 4%. The CDR3 is 13 residues long. Per germline, CDR1 LNHDA and CDR2 SQIVND (reference sequence). The V gene lost 9 bases and the J gene lost 0 bases, with 11 bases spanning the gap. V and J are TRBV19 and TRBJ1-2, with D hard to call. The sequencing sample was made of PBMCs. This sequence was found in a woman between 45 and 65 years old in good health and CMV-seronegative. The CDR3 sequence is CASEGWTNYGYTF. In DNA form, the CDR3 reads TGTGCCAGCGAGGGTTGGACTAACTATGGCTACACCTTC.